This TCR beta chain was observed in a study of cytomegalovirus exposure and HLA in healthy donors. The PCR ran on 60 Vbeta and 13 Jbeta primers. Some clones are missing from TCRdb's copy, which holds only in-frame ones; the method was immunoSEQ multiplex PCR. The sample consists of about 180,000 clones, 75% to 85% of them appearing once. Whole-study findings and limits: Segments of the TCR beta V type were, in most cases, productive about 87% or about 30% of the time in an earlier analysis. A further, later analysis showed that HLA-associated TCR beta chains (compared with equally common others) were more clonally expanded. One variant, a missense change in DCLRE1C, was linked in a later analysis to TCR beta V- and J-gene trimming.

Germline V lookup: CDR1 MRHNA, CDR2 SNTAGT. V gave up 7 bases and J gave up 1 base; unmatched junction bases: 7. CDR3 length equals 15 residues. Of note for this clone: The target antigen is unknown.

The sequenced material came from PBMCs. The chain has TRBV6-4 and TRBJ2-7; 10 bases align to TRBD2. The sequence came from a man younger than 30 in good health and CMV-seronegative. The CDR3 loop reads CASTKGLAFSYEQYF. The CDR3 region has the DNA TGTGCCAGCACTAAGGGACTAGCGTTTTCCTACGAGCAGTACTTC.